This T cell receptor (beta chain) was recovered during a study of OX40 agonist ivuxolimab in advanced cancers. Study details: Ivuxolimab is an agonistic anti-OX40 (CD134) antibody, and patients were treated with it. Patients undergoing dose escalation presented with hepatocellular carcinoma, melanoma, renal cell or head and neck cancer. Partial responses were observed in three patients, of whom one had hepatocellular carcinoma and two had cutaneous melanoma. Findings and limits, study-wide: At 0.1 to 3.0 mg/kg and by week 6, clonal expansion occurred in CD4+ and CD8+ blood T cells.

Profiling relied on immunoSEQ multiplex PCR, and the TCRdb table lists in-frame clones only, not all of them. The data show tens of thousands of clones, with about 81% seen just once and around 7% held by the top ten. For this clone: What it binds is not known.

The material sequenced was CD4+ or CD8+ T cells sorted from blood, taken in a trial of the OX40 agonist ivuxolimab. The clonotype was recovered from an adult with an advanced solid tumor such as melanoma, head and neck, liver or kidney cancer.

CDR3 nucleotide sequence: TGTGCCAGTAGTACCGGGTTCTCCTACGAGCAGTACTTC. It encodes CASSTGFSYEQYF. The rearrangement joins TRBV19 to TRBJ2-7; D gene ambiguous. The V and J ends lost 4 bases and 0 bases respectively, with 7 bases between them. Germline values: CDR1 LNHDA, CDR2 SQIVND (reference sequence). This CDR3 is built from 13 residues.